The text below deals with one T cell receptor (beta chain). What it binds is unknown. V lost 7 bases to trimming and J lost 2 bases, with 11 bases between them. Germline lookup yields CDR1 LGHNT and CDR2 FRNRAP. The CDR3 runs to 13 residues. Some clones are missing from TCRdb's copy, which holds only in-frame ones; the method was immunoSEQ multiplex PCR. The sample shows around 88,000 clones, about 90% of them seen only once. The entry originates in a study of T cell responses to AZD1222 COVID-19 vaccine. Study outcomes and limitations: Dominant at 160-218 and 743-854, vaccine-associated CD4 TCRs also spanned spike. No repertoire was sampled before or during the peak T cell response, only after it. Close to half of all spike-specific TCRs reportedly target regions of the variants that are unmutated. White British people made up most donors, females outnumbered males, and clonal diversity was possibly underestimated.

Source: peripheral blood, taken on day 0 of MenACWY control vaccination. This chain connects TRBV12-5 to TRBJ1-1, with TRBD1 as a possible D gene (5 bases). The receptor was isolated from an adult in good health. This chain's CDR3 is CASVPDRNTEAFF. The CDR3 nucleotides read TGTGCTAGTGTCCCCGACAGAAACACTGAAGCTTTCTTT.